A single sample is the source of the 30 T cell receptor beta chains below, sequenced in a study of T cells after yellow fever vaccination. TCRdb processed the 5' RACE reads anew with MiXCR; each CDR3 protein has one entry. The repertoire holds over 100,000 distinct CDR3 sequences, with approximately 8.4% as singletons. The sequencing here drew on CD8+ T cells sorted from PBMCs, taken 45 days after the yellow fever booster vaccination. These receptors were collected from a man aged 25-45 years who received the YFV17D yellow fever vaccine.

The CDR3 DNA reads as TGCGCCAGCAGTCGGAATACCTACCAAGAGACCCAGTACTTC. Encoded protein: CASSRNTYQETQYF. This chain joins TRBV23-1 and TRBJ2-5; no definite D call. TRBV23-1 falls under the ORF class, with uncertain function. The CDR3 has 14 residues. Trimming removed 4 bases from V and 0 bases from J, with 9 bases in between.

Ten or more counts support this clonotype. The chain couples TRBV6-5 to TRBJ2-3; no reliable D call. V lost 2 bases, J lost 2 bases, and 5 bases lay in between. Germline V gene sequence: CDR1 MNHEY, CDR2 SVGAGI. The CDR3 sequence is 13 residues long. CDR3 DNA: TGTGCCAGCAGTTACCAGGCCACAGATACGCAGTATTTT. Translating gives CASSYQATDTQYF.

This clonotype was detected ten times or more. This sequence joins TRBV11-2 and TRBJ2-7; D unclear. Trimming cost V 1 base and J 4 bases, with 8 bases left between them. This CDR3 contains 13 residues. From germline, CDR1 is SGHAT and CDR2 FQNNGV. The CDR3 DNA is TGTGCCAGCAGCTTAGCGGTTAATTACGAGCAGTACTTC. Its protein product is CASSLAVNYEQYF.

Many counts were recorded for this clonotype. The chain has TRBV25-1 and TRBJ1-2; D is perhaps TRBD1 (6 bases). CDR3 length equals 14 residues. Trimming stripped 6 bases from V and 2 bases from J, with 13 bases between. Germline values: CDR1 MGHDK, CDR2 SYGVNS. The CDR3 region is CASSPGHPNYGYTF. CDR3 nucleotides: TGTGCCAGCAGCCCGGGACATCCCAACTATGGCTACACCTTC.

The rearrangement links TRBV12-3 or TRBV12-4 to TRBJ2-1; D assignment may be TRBD1 or TRBD2 (5 bases each). The CDR3 sequence is 14 residues long. The V and J ends lost 6 bases and 4 bases respectively, with 13 bases between them. CDR3 protein: CASRGAGTYNEQFF. CDR3 in DNA: TGTGCCAGCAGAGGGGCTGGGACGTACAATGAGCAGTTCTTC.

This clonotype was observed many times. This chain links TRBV20-1 with TRBJ2-5; D is perhaps TRBD2 (5 bases). The CDR3 covers 14 residues. Trimming took off 6 bases at V and 6 bases at J, with 20 bases between the two ends. Germline CDR1 is DFQATT and CDR2 is SNEGSKA (reference sequence). The CDR3 bases are TGCAGTGCAAAACCCGAGGGAGTTAGAAAGACCCAGTACTTC. It encodes CSAKPEGVRKTQYF.

This clonotype was recorded many times. The chain joins TRBV6-6 to TRBJ2-7; D could derive from TRBD1 or TRBD2 (5 bases each). Germline-derived CDR1 and CDR2 are MNHNY and SVGAGI (reference sequence). CDR3 length equals 12 residues. V was trimmed by 0 bases and J by 7 bases, leaving 7 bases between them. CDR3 sequence (DNA): TGTGCCAGCAGTTACTCTGGGGGTGAGCAGTACTTC. This codes for CASSYSGGEQYF.

This clonotype was detected many times. The chain carries TRBV30 and TRBJ2-7; D remains unclear. The germline V and J ends were trimmed by 3 bases and 2 bases, with 11 bases remaining between them. The CDR3 length is 13 residues. Germline CDR1 reads GTSNPN; CDR2 reads SVGIG (reference sequence). The DNA of the CDR3 is TGTGCCTGGAGCCCGACATACACCTACGAGCAGTACTTC. As protein: CAWSPTYTYEQYF.

This clonotype was seen repeatedly, ten times or more. The chain combines TRBV7-3 with TRBJ2-1, with 14 bases lining up with TRBD2. CDR1 is SGHTA, CDR2 FQGTGA, per germline. The junction had 7 bases not matched to a gene; V was cut back by 5 bases and J by 7 bases. The CDR3 consists of 16 residues. The CDR3 is CASSPSGLAGANEQFF. The CDR3 bases are TGTGCCAGCAGCCCCTCGGGACTAGCGGGAGCAAATGAGCAGTTCTTC.

The sample holds a few counts of this clonotype. The chain uses TRBV7-3 and TRBJ2-3, with unresolved D. This CDR3 spans 17 amino acids. The germline gives CDR1 SGHTA, CDR2 FQGTGA. The V end lost 0 bases, the J end lost 2 bases, and 15 bases lay between the germline ends. CDR3 loop: CASSLTNARSSTDTQYF. The DNA of the CDR3 is TGTGCCAGCAGCTTAACCAATGCTAGGTCGTCCACAGATACGCAGTATTTT.

This clonotype has at least ten counts. The chain couples TRBV6-2 or TRBV6-3 to TRBJ2-4, with D unclear. The CDR3 is 12 residues long. Germline lookup yields CDR1 MNHEY and CDR2 SVGEGT. Trimming removed 0 bases from V and 6 bases from J, with 3 bases in between. This CDR3 is CASSYSINIQYF. The CDR3 DNA reads TGTGCCAGCAGTTACTCGATAAACATTCAGTACTTC.

This clonotype was seen many times. The chain carries TRBV20-1 and TRBJ2-1; D is unclear. The CDR3 extends over 10 amino acids. The V end was cut by 6 bases, the J end by 8 bases, with 8 bases between. Germline CDR1 reads DFQATT; CDR2 reads SNEGSKA (reference sequence). CDR3 residues: CSAPVDEQFF. The CDR3 DNA reads TGCAGTGCCCCCGTCGATGAGCAGTTCTTC.

This clonotype came up a few times. The rearrangement joins TRBV10-3 to TRBJ2-6, with 10 nucleotides matching TRBD2. Germline lookup yields CDR1 ENHRY and CDR2 SYGVKD. The CDR3 has 18 residues. The V segment lost 10 bases and the J segment 0 bases; nucleotides outside the gene matches: 12. The CDR3 DNA sequence: TGTGCCACGATGACTAGCGGGTACCCCTACTCTGGGGCCAACGTCCTGACTTTC. It is translated as CATMTSGYPYSGANVLTF.

This clonotype turned up a few times. The chain carries TRBV6-2 or TRBV6-3 and TRBJ2-7; 11 nucleotides align to TRBD2. The CDR3 contains 14 residues. CDR1 is MNHEY, CDR2 SVGEGT, per germline. Unmatched junction bases numbered 0, after V lost 2 bases and J lost 3 bases. For the CDR3, the DNA is TGTGCCAGCAGTTACACTAGCGGGAGCTACGAGCAGTACTTC. Translating it yields CASSYTSGSYEQYF.

This clonotype was detected ten times or more. This chain connects TRBV9 to TRBJ2-7; unclear D gene. The CDR3 runs to 14 residues. Germline V lookup: CDR1 SGDLS, CDR2 YYNGEE. The V and J ends lost 3 bases and 2 bases respectively, with 12 bases between them. The CDR3 nucleotides are TGTGCCAGCAGCGGGGAAAGGGATGCCTACGAGCAGTACTTC. Translation gives CASSGERDAYEQYF. The full variable domain, rest sourced from reference TRBV9 and TRBJ2-7, is DSGVTQTPKHLITATGQRVTLRCSPRSGDLSVYWYQQSLDQGLQFLIQYYNGEERAKGNILERFSAQQFPDLHSELNLSSLELGDSALYFCASSGERDAYEQYFGPGTRLTVT.

This clonotype was picked up many times. This rearrangement joins TRBV4-2 to TRBJ1-2; D gene ambiguous. The germline V gene encodes CDR1 LGHNA and CDR2 YNFKEQ. The V end was cut by 1 base, the J end by 8 bases, with 8 bases between. This CDR3 spans 12 amino acids. CDR3: CASSQAVGGYTF. CDR3 sequence (DNA): TGTGCCAGCAGCCAAGCGGTAGGAGGCTACACCTTC.

This clonotype was detected ten times or more. V is TRBV29-1 and J is TRBJ1-1, with 8 bases aligning to TRBD1. The CDR3 has 14 residues. V shed 6 bases, J shed 1 base, and the junction held 7 bases outside the gene matches. Germline-derived CDR1 and CDR2 are SQVTM and ANQGSEA. The CDR3 nucleotides are TGCAGCGTAGACCGGACAGGGACGAACACTGAAGCTTTCTTT. Protein: CSVDRTGTNTEAFF.

At least ten counts were recorded for this clonotype. The CDR3 is CSTSYGLAGLSYEQYF. CDR3 nucleotide sequence: TGCAGTACTTCTTACGGCCTAGCGGGACTTTCTTACGAGCAGTACTTC. This chain uses TRBV20-1 with TRBJ2-7; 9 bases agree with TRBD2. CDR1 is DFQATT and CDR2 is SNEGSKA in the germline V gene (reference sequence). This CDR3 has 16 residues. Trimming at V came to 8 bases and at J to 4 bases, leaving 18 bases not matched to a gene.

The sample holds many counts of this clonotype. V and J are TRBV6-5 and TRBJ2-1, with TRBD1 matching over 9 bases. V gave up 2 bases and J gave up 8 bases; unmatched junction bases: 4. CDR1 is MNHEY and CDR2 is SVGAGI in the germline V gene. This CDR3 is 14 amino acids long. The CDR3 reads CASSYLGQGDEQFF. CDR3 nucleotide sequence: TGTGCCAGCAGTTACCTGGGACAGGGAGATGAGCAGTTCTTC.

In this sample, this clonotype turned up many times. The gene calls are TRBV3-1 and TRBJ1-1, with 10 bases aligning to TRBD1. The germline gives CDR1 LGHDT, CDR2 YNNKEL (reference sequence). Trimming at V came to 3 bases and at J to 0 bases, leaving 1 base not matched to a gene. This CDR3 comprises 15 residues. The CDR3 nucleotides read TGTGCCAGCAGCCAGGGGACAGGGGTGAACACTGAAGCTTTCTTT. The encoded protein is CASSQGTGVNTEAFF.

At least ten counts were recorded for this clonotype. The chain combines TRBV29-1 with TRBJ1-2; no clear D gene. Trimming shortened V by 4 bases and J by 10 bases, and 10 bases separated the two germline ends. The CDR3 totals 10 residues. Germline V lookup: CDR1 SQVTM, CDR2 ANQGSEA. The DNA for the CDR3 is TGCAGCGTTGCGACGGGTGACTACACCTTC. Amino acid sequence: CSVATGDYTF. The variable domain in full, with the rest retrieved from reference TRBV29-1 and TRBJ1-2, is SAVISQKPSRDICQRGTSLTIQCQVDSQVTMMFWYRQQPGQSLTLIATANQGSEATYESGFVIDKFPISRPNLTFSTLTVSNMSPEDSSIYLCSVATGDYTFGSGTRLTVV.

With regard to this clonotype: This may be a read error, as it is one base from a much larger clone. This sequence joins TRBV12-3 or TRBV12-4 and TRBJ2-7; 10 nucleotides line up with TRBD2. The CDR3 covers 15 residues. J gave up 6 bases and V 3 bases, and 8 bases lay outside the gene matches. The CDR3 is CASSLGASGSGEQYF. The CDR3 DNA reads TGTGCCAGCAGTTTGGGGGCTAGCGGGAGTGGCGAGCAGTACTTC.

The CDR3 nucleotides read TGTGCCAGCAGCACAGGGGGAGGCACTGAAGCTTTCTTT. This translates into CASSTGGGTEAFF. This sequence joins TRBV11-2 and TRBJ1-1; TRBD1 matches at 8 bases. Trimming cost V 5 bases and J 4 bases; bases outside gene matches: 3. This CDR3 is 13 amino acids long. Germline V gives CDR1 SGHAT, CDR2 FQNNGV.

This clonotype was found many times. The chain combines TRBV6-5 with TRBJ1-1, with a possible D match to TRBD1 (6 bases). CDR1 is MNHEY, CDR2 SVGAGI, per germline. The length of the CDR3 is 12 residues. V lost 6 bases and J 5 bases, leaving 10 bases between the germline ends. CDR3 amino acids: CASRQQGTEAFF. In DNA form, the CDR3 reads TGTGCCAGCAGACAACAGGGTACTGAAGCTTTCTTT.

The table lists this clonotype with a few counts. V and J are TRBV2 and TRBJ2-1; TRBD2 matches 8 bases. CDR1 is SNHLY, CDR2 FYNNEI, per germline. Trimming at V came to 6 bases and at J to 7 bases, leaving 8 bases not matched to a gene. This CDR3 is 14 amino acids long. The CDR3 sequence is CASRLGTGGNEQFF. CDR3 in DNA: TGTGCCAGCAGGTTGGGTACGGGGGGGAATGAGCAGTTCTTC.

The sample holds many counts of this clonotype. The V gene is TRBV5-6, the J gene TRBJ2-2; 7 bases line up with TRBD2. The CDR3 extends over 16 amino acids. CDR1 is SGHDT, CDR2 YYEEEE, per germline. V trimming: 4 bases; J trimming: 5 bases; junction bases outside the gene matches: 11. The CDR3 loop reads CASSPGGHSPTGELFF. For the CDR3, the DNA is TGTGCCAGCAGCCCGGGAGGTCACTCCCCGACCGGGGAGCTGTTTTTT.

This clonotype has a count of ten or more. V and J are TRBV29-1 and TRBJ2-7; 7 bases align to TRBD1. V lost 0 bases and J lost 6; bases outside the gene matches: 8. This CDR3 is 14 amino acids long. Germline V CDR1 and CDR2: SQVTM, ANQGSEA. The DNA for the CDR3 is TGCAGCGTTGAAGAGGGACAGTCTACCAGCGAGCAGTACTTC. Protein sequence: CSVEEGQSTSEQYF.

This clonotype was recorded many times. The chain is built from TRBV7-9 and TRBJ1-1; no clear D gene. Germline V lookup: CDR1 SEHNR, CDR2 FQNEAQ (reference sequence). Trimming pared 5 bases from V and 12 bases from J, leaving 22 bases between. The CDR3 is 14 amino acids. As DNA, the CDR3 is TGTGCCAGCAGCGGCGATGGGGAGGAACTCCTCCCTTTCTTT. It is translated as CASSGDGEELLPFF.

This clonotype was detected ten times or more. This chain uses TRBV20-1 with TRBJ1-1; TRBD1 agrees at 8 bases. Germline loops: CDR1 DFQATT, CDR2 SNEGSKA (reference sequence). There are 11 residues in the CDR3. Losses at the gene ends were 6 bases for V and 4 bases for J; bases not matched to a gene: 1. CDR3 loop: CSADRGTEAFF. The CDR3 DNA reads TGCAGTGCCGACAGGGGCACTGAAGCTTTCTTT.

This clonotype was observed a handful of times. The conserved phenylalanine or tryptophan is not found at the CDR3 terminus, so this likely reflects a read error. This chain connects TRBV7-9 to TRBJ1-1; the D is unclear. The CDR3 length is 12 residues. The germline CDR1 and CDR2 sequences are SEHNR and FQNEAQ (reference sequence). V was pared by 4 bases and J by 2 bases, with 5 bases between. CDR3 loop: CASSYSNTEAFL. In DNA, the CDR3 is TGTGCCAGCAGCTACAGTAACACTGAAGCTTTCCTT.